This TCR beta chain was captured in a study of T cell responses to AZD1222 COVID-19 vaccine (dated by TCRdb to the early 2020s). Background on the whole study: A total of approximately 240 trial participants underwent TCR sequencing, of whom about 210 received two doses of AZD1222 and about 25 received two doses of the MenACWY control vaccine. Trial participants were enrolled into age subgroups of 18-55, 56-69 and 70-plus years, which contained around 150, 29 and 61 TCR-sequenced participants, respectively.

This sample's time point label indicates: baseline before first vaccination. Per the publication, the treatment or condition label means: meningococcal conjugate vaccine given as trial control. The vaccinee samples were drawn from two UK trials, COV001 and COV002, one of which was a single-blind randomized controlled phase 2/3 trial testing AZD1222 (ChAdOx1 nCoV-19) in healthy adults. For TCRbeta chain sequencing, PBMC samples were collected from trial participants at day 0 and at day 28 after the second dose. Taken from the germline V gene, the CDR1 and CDR2 loops are MDHEN and SYDVKM. From V the trimming removes 0 bases and from J it removes 10 bases, while the gene matches leave 6 bases of the junction unaccounted for. The CDR3, from cysteine to phenylalanine, totals 13 residues. Of all the DNA, just the CDR3 is kept, 39 bases in frame from base 1. The CDR3 regions of human TCRbeta chains were subjected to immunosequencing. Per the original workflow: TCRs in the repertoires were compared against a reference library of SARS-CoV-2-specific TCRs that had been generated with the MIRA antigen-specificity platform. Breadth meant the fraction of unique TCRs that were SARS-CoV-2-associated, whereas depth meant the fraction of total T cells that were SARS-CoV-2-associated. Each spike-specific TCR was assigned to its reactive spike region and to a CD4 or CD8 class using the MIRA data. Log10-transformed breadth and depth values were compared by one-way ANOVA with Sidak's multiple comparisons tests. The clones in this table, taken by TCRdb from immuneACCESS, are in-frame only. Not every clone is retained; where verified, under half of the shortfall comes from an unresolved V gene, and the cause of the rest is unknown. For V, J and clone size, that table is used; D and trimming come from the DNA. The sample has 80,000 to 95,000 clones on record, roughly 90% of them singletons. Around 5.1% of the sample is in the top ten clones.

Remarks on this clone: Its specific antigen is unknown. No clone much larger than this one lies a single base away; base qualities are absent.

The paper's findings and limits, for the study overall: The 56-69-year group was small, and its depth increase did not reach significance, likely because of low power. Conclusions about previously exposed vaccinees are limited because only six or seven AZD1222 recipients were SARS-CoV-2 seropositive at baseline. After two AZD1222 doses, both the breadth and the depth of spike-specific TCRs were significantly higher than at day 0 and than in MenACWY recipients. Most participants were white British and females outnumbered males, and the authors suggested that clonal diversity may have been underestimated. Because no day 14 peak-response samples were available, repertoires were characterized only after the peak T cell response. Vaccine-associated CD4 TCRs spanned the whole spike protein, with dominant responses in regions 160-218 and 743-854. Epitopes outside the regions mutated in the B.1.351 and B.1.1.7 variants were reportedly recognized by nearly half of the unique spike-specific TCRs.

The receptor was derived from an adult in good health. The specimen was peripheral blood, collected on day 0 of MenACWY control vaccination. The rearrangement joined TRBV28 to TRBJ2-7; 7 bases in the middle match TRBD1. The DNA sequence follows: TGTGCCAGCAGTTTATGGAGACAGGGCGGCCAGTACTTC. It translates to CASSLWRQGGQYF.